This T cell receptor (beta chain) was obtained from a study of T cell responses to AZD1222 COVID-19 vaccine. V was trimmed by 2 bases and J by 4 bases, leaving 2 bases between them. CDR3 size: 12 residues. Points from the study as a whole: The donors showed a predominance of white British ancestry and of females, with possible underestimation of clonal diversity. Spike-specific TCR breadth and depth went up after people got two AZD1222 doses. Of the AZD1222 recipients, only 5 or 6 were seropositive at baseline.

As concerns this clone: Its specificity is unknown.

The protocol was immunoSEQ multiplex PCR, while the TCRdb copy is restricted to in-frame clones and leaves out a portion. Of just under 95,000 clones in the sample, approximately 91% were seen once. The chain is built from TRBV12-3 or TRBV12-4 and TRBJ2-2; D not certain. The sequencing used peripheral blood, collected on day 0 of AZD1222 vaccination. The source of this sequence is an adult in good health. Here the CDR3 reads CASSLTTGELFF. As DNA, the CDR3 is TGTGCCAGCAGTTTAACCACCGGGGAGCTGTTTTTT.